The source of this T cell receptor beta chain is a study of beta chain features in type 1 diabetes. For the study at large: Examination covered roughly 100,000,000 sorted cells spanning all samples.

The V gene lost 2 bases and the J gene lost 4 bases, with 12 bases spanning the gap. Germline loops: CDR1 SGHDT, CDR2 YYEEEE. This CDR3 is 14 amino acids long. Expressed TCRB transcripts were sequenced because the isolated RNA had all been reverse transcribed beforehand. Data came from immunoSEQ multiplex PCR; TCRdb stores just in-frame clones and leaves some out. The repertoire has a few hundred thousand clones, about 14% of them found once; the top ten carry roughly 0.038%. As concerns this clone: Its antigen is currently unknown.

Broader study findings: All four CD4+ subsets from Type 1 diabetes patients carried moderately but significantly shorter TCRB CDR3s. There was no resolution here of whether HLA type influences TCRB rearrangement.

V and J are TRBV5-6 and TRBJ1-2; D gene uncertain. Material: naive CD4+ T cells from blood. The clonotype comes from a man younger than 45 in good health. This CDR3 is CASSLRGPSYGYTF. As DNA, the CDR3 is TGTGCCAGCAGCTTACGTGGCCCTAGCTATGGCTACACCTTC.